The clone carrying this T cell receptor (beta chain) was observed once. Its antigen is unidentified. This sample is part of a study of shared clonotypes between healthy human individuals. The germline V gene has CDR1 MDHEN and CDR2 SYDVKM. The CDR3 is made up of 14 amino acids. The V end was cut by 2 bases, the J end by 5 bases, with 12 bases between. Notes on the study in general: About 4.5% of naive CD4 clonotypes were common to a few donors.

Assay used: immunoSEQ multiplex PCR; TCRdb lists only in-frame clones, some missing. The sample consists of 1.4 million to 1.5 million clones, roughly 96% of them appearing once. This receptor was identified in a man aged 25 to 40 in good health. The rearrangement joins TRBV28 to TRBJ2-5, with D possibly matching TRBD1 (5 bases). Sequencing input: naive CD4+ T cells sorted from blood. The sample's subset: CD45RA+ positively selected. The CDR3 spells CASSLPGRVETQYF. The CDR3 bases are TGTGCCAGCAGTTTACCTGGCAGGGTGGAGACCCAGTACTTC.